Listed below are T cell receptor beta chains from one sample, sequenced in a study of T cell repertoires in ileal Crohn's disease. The method was immunoSEQ multiplex PCR; TCRdb's version includes in-frame clones alone and lacks a portion of them. The sample includes around 14,000 clones, around 78% of them seen just once. What was sequenced was ileal tissue. These receptors were taken from an adult with Crohn's disease. Each CDR3 is given with its conserved first and last residue. The D gene is left open where the match is weak. Some rows mark clone size as missing; the rest say once, few, many or name a class of expanded clone.

CASSQVLSYEQYF | TGCGCCAGCAGCCAAGTTCTTAGCTACGAGCAGTACTTC | NA | TRBJ2-7 | NA | TRBV4-3
CSVWARATDTQYF | TGCAGCGTTTGGGCCCGAGCCACAGATACGCAGTATTTT | NA | TRBJ2-3 | NA | TRBV29-1
CAWSVKYRDTEAFF | TGTGCCTGGAGTGTAAAGTACCGGGACACTGAAGCTTTCTTT | NA | TRBJ1-1 | NA | TRBV30
CASSFKRFSQSTDTQYF | TGTGCCAGCAGCTTTAAGCGTTTTAGCCAAAGCACAGATACGCAGTATTTT | NA | TRBJ2-3 | NA | TRBV5-4
CASSPSRGGTYEQYF | TGTGCCAGCTCACCTTCCAGGGGTGGAACCTACGAGCAGTACTTC | NA | TRBJ2-7 | NA | TRBV18
CASSPDGGGEGYTF | TGCGCCAGCAGTCCGGACGGGGGGGGAGAGGGCTACACCTTC | NA | TRBJ1-2 | NA | TRBV5-1
CASSFPGTDEQYF | TGTGCCAGCAGTTTCCCCGGGACAGACGAGCAGTACTTC | NA | TRBJ2-7 | TRBD1 | TRBV6-5
CASTDNSPLHF | TGTGCCAGCACCGATAATTCACCCCTCCACTTT | NA | TRBJ1-6 | NA | TRBV2
CASSERSGTDTQYF | TGCGCCAGCAGCGAAAGGAGTGGCACAGATACGCAGTATTTT | NA | TRBJ2-3 | NA | TRBV5-1
CASSSSNEGGDVSPLHF | TGTGCCAGCAGTAGTTCGAACGAAGGGGGCGACGTTTCACCCCTCCACTTT | NA | TRBJ1-6 | TRBD1 | TRBV27
CASSPRLETGLAFF | TGTGCCAGCTCACCACGTCTGGAGACAGGGTTGGCTTTCTTT | NA | TRBJ1-1 | TRBD1 | TRBV18
CASRLDRARTEAFF | TGTGCCAGCAGACTGGACAGGGCGCGCACTGAAGCTTTCTTT | NA | TRBJ1-1 | TRBD1 | TRBV6-1
CASSKRQGRDDGYTF | TGTGCCAGCAGTAAAAGACAGGGGCGGGATGATGGCTACACCTTC | NA | TRBJ1-2 | TRBD1 | TRBV6-5
CASSFSGQSTDTQYF | TGTGCCAGCAGTTTCTCGGGACAAAGCACAGATACGCAGTATTTT | NA | TRBJ2-3 | NA | TRBV28
CASSLGQRGASTDTQYF | TGTGCCAGCAGCTTGGGTCAGCGGGGGGCTAGCACAGATACGCAGTATTTT | NA | TRBJ2-3 | TRBD2 | TRBV7-3
CASSFRTGYTF | TGTGCCAGCAGCTTCCGGACAGGCTACACCTTC | NA | TRBJ1-2 | NA | TRBV5-6
CASSDASPWNSPLHF | TGTGCCAGCAGTGATGCGTCCCCCTGGAATTCACCCCTCCACTTT | NA | TRBJ1-6 | NA | TRBV25-1
CASSYIGGGGDTQYF | TGTGCCAGCAGTTACATTGGGGGTGGGGGCGATACGCAGTATTTT | NA | TRBJ2-3 | NA | TRBV6-6
CASSPPTGMYGYTF | TGTGCCAGCAGTCCGCCGACAGGGATGTATGGCTACACCTTC | NA | TRBJ1-2 | TRBD1 | TRBV28
CASSEGQGAGGANVLTF | TGCGCCAGCAGCGAAGGACAGGGGGCGGGTGGGGCCAACGTCCTGACTTTC | NA | TRBJ2-6 | TRBD1 | TRBV5-1
CASSSGLAADTQYF | TGTGCCAGCAGCTCTGGACTAGCTGCAGATACGCAGTATTTT | NA | TRBJ2-3 | TRBD2 | TRBV7-3
CASSQSPARGLYEQYF | TGCGCCAGCAGCCAATCCCCCGCCAGGGGGTTGTACGAGCAGTACTTC | NA | TRBJ2-7 | TRBD1 | TRBV4-3
CASGWGGDDTQYF | TGCGCCAGCGGTTGGGGGGGCGACGATACGCAGTATTTT | NA | TRBJ2-3 | NA | TRBV5-1
CASSLGGGDGETQYF | TGTGCCAGCAGCTTGGGTGGGGGGGACGGAGAGACCCAGTACTTC | NA | TRBJ2-5 | TRBD2 | TRBV11-3
CASRTDLDGGYTF | TGTGCCAGCAGGACAGACCTGGACGGTGGCTACACCTTC | NA | TRBJ1-2 | NA | TRBV6-5
CASRTGDNEKLFF | TGTGCCAGCAGGACAGGAGATAATGAAAAACTGTTTTTT | NA | TRBJ1-4 | NA | TRBV28
CAWSIKTGVANTEAFF | TGTGCCTGGAGTATCAAAACAGGGGTAGCGAACACTGAAGCTTTCTTT | NA | TRBJ1-1 | TRBD1 | TRBV30
CASSLGVSGGLTDTQYF | TGCGCCAGCAGCTTGGGGGTTAGCGGGGGGTTGACAGATACGCAGTATTTT | NA | TRBJ2-3 | TRBD2 | TRBV5-1
CASSEPRASNQPQHF | TGTGCCAGCAGTGAACCCAGGGCCAGCAATCAGCCCCAGCATTTT | NA | TRBJ1-5 | NA | TRBV2
CASSDFPTSGGIGTGELFF | TGTGCCAGCAGTGACTTTCCCACTAGCGGGGGCATTGGAACCGGGGAGCTGTTTTTT | NA | TRBJ2-2 | TRBD2 | TRBV6-4
CASRGQNNQPQHF | TGTGCCAGTAGAGGACAGAACAATCAGCCCCAGCATTTT | NA | TRBJ1-5 | NA | TRBV19
CASSPSPTGTKAEQFF | TGTGCCAGTAGTCCCAGCCCGACAGGGACCAAAGCTGAGCAGTTCTTC | NA | TRBJ2-1 | TRBD1 | TRBV19
CASEKSGTATYEQYF | TGTGCCAGCGAAAAATCCGGGACAGCAACCTACGAGCAGTACTTC | NA | TRBJ2-7 | TRBD1 | TRBV28
CAWSVKSSYNSPLHF | TGTGCCTGGAGTGTGAAGAGCTCCTATAATTCACCCCTCCACTTT | few | TRBJ1-6 | NA | TRBV30
CASSLWGQAVEQYF | TGTGCCAGCAGTTTATGGGGACAGGCGGTTGAGCAGTACTTC | once | TRBJ2-7 | TRBD1 | TRBV27
CASSIDSQSSYEQYF | TGTGCCAGTAGTATCGACAGCCAGAGCTCCTACGAGCAGTACTTC | NA | TRBJ2-7 | NA | TRBV19
CASSLNRGTEAFF | TGTGCCAGCAGCCTCAACAGGGGAACTGAAGCTTTCTTT | NA | TRBJ1-1 | TRBD1 | TRBV7-8
CASSPQGYTEAFF | TGCGCCAGCAGTCCGCAGGGCTACACTGAAGCTTTCTTT | few | TRBJ1-1 | NA | TRBV5-1
CASIKHYRGHEQFF | TGTGCCAGCATTAAGCACTACAGGGGGCATGAGCAGTTCTTC | NA | TRBJ2-1 | TRBD1 | TRBV2
CASSLGIAETQYF | TGCGCCAGCAGCTTGGGAATTGCGGAGACCCAGTACTTC | few | TRBJ2-5 | NA | TRBV5-1
CASSATSGGAVAKNIQYF | TGTGCCAGCAGTGCGACTAGCGGGGGGGCGGTGGCCAAAAACATTCAGTACTTC | NA | TRBJ2-4 | TRBD2 | TRBV2
CASSFDRNTEAFF | TGTGCCAGCTCATTCGACAGGAACACTGAAGCTTTCTTT | NA | TRBJ1-1 | NA | TRBV18